Listed below are T cell receptor beta chains from one sample, sequenced in a study of T cell changes during pregnancy in multiple sclerosis. Profiling relied on immunoSEQ multiplex PCR, and the TCRdb table lists in-frame clones only, not all of them. The sample has some 67,000 clones, about 91% seen once; the top ten hold roughly 1.6%. Material: peripheral blood, obtained after pregnancy. Source of these receptors: a female donor with multiple sclerosis, enrolled in a pregnancy study. The CDR3 runs from the conserved cysteine through the conserved F or W. A D gene is named only where the DNA matches it firmly. Only part of the rows carry a size: once, few, many, or a class if the clone is expanded.

cdr3_aa: CASSPTRTSGYYEQYF; cdr3_nt: TGTGCCAGCAGCCCTACCAGGACCTCGGGGTACTACGAGCAGTACTTC; j_call: TRBJ2-7; v_call: TRBV5-4; clone_size: NA; d_call: NA
cdr3_aa: CAWRHSGTSTDTQYF; cdr3_nt: TGTGCCTGGAGACATAGCGGTACTAGCACAGATACGCAGTATTTT; j_call: TRBJ2-3; v_call: TRBV30; clone_size: few; d_call: NA
cdr3_aa: CASSFRSGASYNEQFF; cdr3_nt: TGTGCTAGCAGCTTCAGAAGCGGGGCCTCCTACAATGAGCAGTTCTTC; j_call: TRBJ2-1; v_call: TRBV7-7; clone_size: NA; d_call: TRBD2
cdr3_aa: CASNEGATDEQFF; cdr3_nt: TGCGCCAGCAACGAGGGAGCTACGGATGAGCAGTTCTTC; j_call: TRBJ2-1; v_call: TRBV5-1; clone_size: NA; d_call: NA
cdr3_aa: CASSTVSSGRWHEQFF; cdr3_nt: TGCGCCAGCAGCACCGTCTCAAGCGGGAGGTGGCATGAGCAGTTCTTC; j_call: TRBJ2-1; v_call: TRBV5-1; clone_size: NA; d_call: TRBD2
cdr3_aa: CASSELQGSEAFF; cdr3_nt: TGTGCCAGCAGCGAATTACAGGGGTCTGAAGCTTTCTTT; j_call: TRBJ1-1; v_call: TRBV7-2; clone_size: NA; d_call: TRBD1
cdr3_aa: CASSPLRLSTDTQYF; cdr3_nt: TGTGCCAGCAGCCCACTAAGACTAAGCACAGATACGCAGTATTTT; j_call: TRBJ2-3; v_call: TRBV11-2; clone_size: NA; d_call: NA
cdr3_aa: CASRRDSNYGYTF; cdr3_nt: TGTGCCAGTAGGAGAGACTCTAACTATGGCTACACCTTC; j_call: TRBJ1-2; v_call: TRBV19; clone_size: NA; d_call: NA
cdr3_aa: CASSIDRDGGYEQYF; cdr3_nt: TGTGCCAGTAGTATAGATCGGGACGGGGGCTACGAGCAGTACTTC; j_call: TRBJ2-7; v_call: TRBV19; clone_size: NA; d_call: NA
cdr3_aa: CASGPGLAGHNEQFF; cdr3_nt: TGCGCCAGCGGGCCGGGACTAGCGGGACACAATGAGCAGTTCTTC; j_call: TRBJ2-1; v_call: TRBV5-1; clone_size: NA; d_call: TRBD2